What follows are 11 T cell receptor beta chains derived from one specimen sequenced in a study of shared clonotypes between healthy human individuals. The naive CD8 fraction comprised CD45RO-negative cells positively selected for CCR7 and excluded terminally differentiated effector memory CD45RA+ cells. The assay was immunoSEQ multiplex PCR, and TCRdb's table has in-frame clones only and misses some. The repertoire holds 800,000 to 950,000 clones, about 96% seen once, with less than 0.25% in the top ten. Sequencing was performed on naive CD8+ T cells sorted from blood. Receptors were obtained from a man between 25 and 39 years old in good health.

The rearrangement uses TRBV14 and TRBJ2-2; the D gene is possibly TRBD2 (6 bases). CDR1 and CDR2 (germline): SGHDN, FVKESK. The CDR3 is 14 amino acids. Trimming took off 7 bases at V and 0 bases at J, with 9 bases between the two ends. CDR3 amino acids: CASNRGSNTGELFF. Written as DNA, the CDR3 is TGTGCCAGCAACCGGGGGTCGAACACCGGGGAGCTGTTTTTT.

This clone was seen a single time. This sequence joins TRBV7-3 and TRBJ1-5; TRBD1 aligns across 9 bases. With V trimmed by 5 bases and J by 4 bases, 12 bases remained unmatched. Germline V gene lookup returns CDR1 SGHTA and CDR2 FQGTGA. There are 17 residues in the CDR3. The CDR3 sequence is CASSTHRDRAINQPQHF. Here the CDR3 DNA reads TGTGCCAGCAGCACCCACCGGGACAGGGCGATTAATCAGCCCCAGCATTTT.

The chain joins TRBV11-2 to TRBJ2-7; D not resolved. CDR1 is SGHAT, CDR2 FQNNGV, per germline. The ends were cut back, 11 bases at V and 4 bases at J, with 18 bases in the middle. The CDR3 has 13 residues. For the CDR3, the DNA is TGTGCCGTCATGGCCGCCCTGGGATACGAGCAGTACTTC. The encoded protein is CAVMAALGYEQYF.

This clone was found once. The chain combines TRBV9 with TRBJ1-2; no definite D call. The CDR3 extends over 15 amino acids. Trimming left V 8 bases short and J 7 bases short, with 24 bases between. Germline-derived CDR1 and CDR2 are SGDLS and YYNGEE. CDR3 DNA sequence: TGTGCCAGTTCCCCGCCCAGCCGTCATCATAGTGGCTACACCTTC. Its protein is CASSPPSRHHSGYTF.

In regard to this clone: Distinct nucleotide sequences in the sample also encode this CDR3. The rearrangement links TRBV7-9 to TRBJ2-2; D remains ambiguous. This CDR3 is built from 13 residues. Per germline, CDR1 SEHNR and CDR2 FQNEAQ (reference sequence). V lost 3 bases to trimming and J lost 3 bases, with 5 bases between them. CDR3: CASSLGYTGELFF. Written as DNA, the CDR3 is TGTGCCAGCAGCTTGGGCTACACCGGGGAGCTGTTTTTT.

This chain links TRBV11-2 with TRBJ2-1; possible D gene TRBD2, 6 bases. CDR1 and CDR2 from the germline V gene are SGHAT and FQNNGV. The CDR3 is 17 residues long. Trimming pared 1 base from V and 0 bases from J, leaving 13 bases between. In DNA form, the CDR3 reads TGTGCCAGCAGCTTAGGGGGCGGGGAGCTCTCCTACAATGAGCAGTTCTTC. This sequence encodes CASSLGGGELSYNEQFF. The whole variable domain, remainder taken from reference TRBV11-2 and TRBJ2-1, is EAGVAQSPRYKIIEKRQSVAFWCNPISGHATLYWYQQILGQGPKLLIQFQNNGVVDDSQLPKDRFSAERLKGVDSTLKIQPAKLEDSAVYLCASSLGGGELSYNEQFFGPGTRLTVL.

V is TRBV19 and J is TRBJ2-2; no firm D call. Germline V gives CDR1 LNHDA, CDR2 SQIVND (reference sequence). CDR3 length: 11 amino acids. The ends were cut back, 6 bases at V and 4 bases at J, with 3 bases in the middle. CDR3 in amino acids: CASSPTGELFF. The CDR3 DNA follows: TGTGCCAGTAGCCCCACCGGGGAGCTGTTTTTT.

The chain uses TRBV7-9 and TRBJ2-3; D is possibly TRBD1 or TRBD2 (6 bases each). V was clipped by 5 bases and J by 0 bases, with 12 bases between them. Germline V CDR1 and CDR2: SEHNR, FQNEAQ (reference sequence). The CDR3 is 15 residues long. The CDR3 sequence is CASSLYGGSTDTQYF. DNA of the CDR3: TGTGCCAGCAGCCTCTACGGGGGCAGCACAGATACGCAGTATTTT. The variable domain in full, completed from reference TRBV7-9 and TRBJ2-3, reads DTGVSQNPRHKITKRGQNVTFRCDPISEHNRLYWYRQTLGQGPEFLTYFQNEAQLEKSRLLSDRFSAERPKGSFSTLEIQRTEQGDSAMYLCASSLYGGSTDTQYFGPGTRLTVL.

V gene TRBV11-3 combines with J gene TRBJ2-3; D might be TRBD2 (5 bases). The V end was cut by 5 bases, the J end by 7 bases, with 31 bases between. Germline CDR1 is SGHNT and CDR2 is YENEEA. The CDR3 totals 19 residues. Here the CDR3 reads CASSVAWPKPTPPPHTQYF. Written as DNA, the CDR3 is TGTGCCAGCAGCGTAGCGTGGCCGAAACCGACCCCACCGCCTCATACGCAGTATTTT.

The V gene is TRBV28, the J gene TRBJ1-5; no definite D call. Deletions cut 6 bases from V and 4 bases from J, with 16 bases between. The germline V gene has CDR1 MDHEN and CDR2 SYDVKM. The CDR3 sequence is 15 residues long. The CDR3 DNA reads TGTGCCAGCAGGGACCACTGGGAGGGTAATCAGCCCCAGCATTTT. As protein: CASRDHWEGNQPQHF. The whole variable domain, remainder taken from reference TRBV28 and TRBJ1-5, is DVKVTQSSRYLVKRTGEKVFLECVQDMDHENMFWYRQDPGLGLRLIYFSYDVKMKEKGDIPEGYSVSREKKERFSLILESASTNQTSMYLCASRDHWEGNQPQHFGDGTRLSIL.

V is TRBV4-2 and J is TRBJ2-7; D gene ambiguous. Looked up from germline, CDR1 is LGHNA and CDR2 is YNFKEQ. V was pared by 0 bases and J by 3 bases, with 9 bases between. This CDR3 has 14 residues. This CDR3 reads CASSQDMGGYEQYF. DNA for the CDR3: TGTGCCAGCAGCCAAGACATGGGCGGCTACGAGCAGTACTTC.